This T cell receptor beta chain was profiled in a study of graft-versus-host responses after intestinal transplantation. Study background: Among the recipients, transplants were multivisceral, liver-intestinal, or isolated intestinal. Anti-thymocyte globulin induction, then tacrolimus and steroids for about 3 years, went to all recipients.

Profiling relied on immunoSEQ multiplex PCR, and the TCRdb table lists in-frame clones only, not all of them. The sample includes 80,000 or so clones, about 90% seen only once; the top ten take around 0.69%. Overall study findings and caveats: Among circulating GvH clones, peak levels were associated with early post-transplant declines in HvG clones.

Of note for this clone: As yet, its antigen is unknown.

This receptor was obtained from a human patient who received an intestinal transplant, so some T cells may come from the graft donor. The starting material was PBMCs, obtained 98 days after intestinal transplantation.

DNA of the CDR3: TGTGCCAGCAGCTTTGACAGGGAAGAGACCCAGTACTTC. As protein: CASSFDREETQYF. This chain connects TRBV5-5 to TRBJ2-5; 7 bases fit TRBD1. Germline CDR1 SGHKS, CDR2 YYEKEE (reference sequence). The CDR3 runs to 13 residues. V dropped 2 bases and J dropped 3; count of bases not matched to a gene: 1.